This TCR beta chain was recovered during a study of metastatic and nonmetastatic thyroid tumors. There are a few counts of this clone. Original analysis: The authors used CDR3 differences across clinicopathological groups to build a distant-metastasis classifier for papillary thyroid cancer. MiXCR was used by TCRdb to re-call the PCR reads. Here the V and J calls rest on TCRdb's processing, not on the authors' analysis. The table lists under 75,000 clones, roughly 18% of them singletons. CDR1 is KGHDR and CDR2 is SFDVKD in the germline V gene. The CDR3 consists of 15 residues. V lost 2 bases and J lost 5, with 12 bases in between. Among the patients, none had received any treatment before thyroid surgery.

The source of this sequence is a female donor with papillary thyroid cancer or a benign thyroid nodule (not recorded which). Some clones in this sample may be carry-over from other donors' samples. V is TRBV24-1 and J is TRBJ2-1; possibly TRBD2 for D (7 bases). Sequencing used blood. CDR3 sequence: CATSDWAGANNEQFF. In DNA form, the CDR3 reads TGTGCCACCAGTGATTGGGCGGGGGCGAACAATGAGCAGTTCTTC.